This T cell receptor beta chain is from a study of lymphopenia after photon versus proton radiotherapy. General study points: Authors raise, but do not show, better survival with proton therapy. After lymphocyte nadir, photon-treated repertoires showed oligoclonal expansion, especially CD8+ Temra.

This clone was seen a handful of times. Its antigen remains unidentified. Germline V gives CDR1 MNHEY, CDR2 SVGAGI. This CDR3 contains 15 residues. V was pared by 0 bases and J by 5 bases, with 4 bases of the junction left unmatched. The protocol was immunoSEQ multiplex PCR, while the TCRdb copy is restricted to in-frame clones and leaves out a portion. The sample has 50,000 to 75,000 clones, approximately 83% seen once; the top ten hold approximately 2.4%. This sequence joins TRBV6-5 and TRBJ2-5, with 9 bases fitting TRBD2. The source is a man between 40 and 49 years old with gastric cancer. This sample comprised peripheral blood, obtained from a patient treated with photon-based radiotherapy. CDR3 loop: CASSYSASGKETQYF. The CDR3 nucleotides are TGTGCCAGCAGTTACTCGGCTAGCGGGAAGGAGACCCAGTACTTC.